This T cell receptor beta chain was captured in a study of metastatic and nonmetastatic thyroid tumors. About the study: Repertoire comparisons spanned blood and tumor or nodule tissue from malignant and benign thyroid patients.

TCRdb called clones again from the PCR reads with MiXCR. The top ten hold over 9% of the sample, which has tens of thousands of clones, roughly 16% seen once. No treatment of any kind had been given to any patient before thyroid surgery. This clone was observed many times. Sequence at one end of the junction differs from germline and may be a read error. CDR3 length: 12 residues. The V gene's germline CDR1 is LGHDT and CDR2 YNNKEL (reference sequence). This chain connects TRBV3-1 to TRBJ1-1; D remains unclear. What was sequenced was blood. This receptor was obtained from a male donor with papillary thyroid cancer or a benign thyroid nodule (not recorded which). Some clones in this sample may be carry-over from other donors' samples. The CDR3, as DNA: TGTGCCAGCAGCCAAGATTTGACTGGAGCTTTCTTT. It encodes CASSQDLTGAFF.